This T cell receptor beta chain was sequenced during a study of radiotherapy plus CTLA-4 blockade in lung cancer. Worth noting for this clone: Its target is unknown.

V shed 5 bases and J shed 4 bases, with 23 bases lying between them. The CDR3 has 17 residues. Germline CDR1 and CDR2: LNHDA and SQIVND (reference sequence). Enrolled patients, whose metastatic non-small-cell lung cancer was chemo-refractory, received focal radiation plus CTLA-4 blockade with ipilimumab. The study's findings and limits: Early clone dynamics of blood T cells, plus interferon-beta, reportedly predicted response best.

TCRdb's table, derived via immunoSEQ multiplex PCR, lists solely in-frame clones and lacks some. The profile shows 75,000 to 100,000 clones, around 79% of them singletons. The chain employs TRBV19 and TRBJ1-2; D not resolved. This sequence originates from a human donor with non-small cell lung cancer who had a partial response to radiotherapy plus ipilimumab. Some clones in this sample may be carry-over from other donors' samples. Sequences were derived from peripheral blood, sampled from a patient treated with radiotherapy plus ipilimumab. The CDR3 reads CASSPWAATALLYGYTF. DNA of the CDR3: TGTGCCAGTAGTCCGTGGGCAGCTACGGCCCTGCTCTATGGCTACACCTTC.